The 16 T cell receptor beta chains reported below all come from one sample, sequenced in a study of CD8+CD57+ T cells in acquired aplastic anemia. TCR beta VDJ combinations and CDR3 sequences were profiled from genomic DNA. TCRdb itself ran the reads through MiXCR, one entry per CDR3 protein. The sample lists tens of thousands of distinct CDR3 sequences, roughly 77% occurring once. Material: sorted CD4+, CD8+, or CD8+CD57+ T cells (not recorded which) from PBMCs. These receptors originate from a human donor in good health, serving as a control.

CDR3 bases: TGCGCCAACGATATACAGCGCAACTATGGCTACACCTTC. It encodes CANDIQRNYGYTF. The chain recombines TRBV10-1 with TRBJ1-2; D not resolved. V lost 10 bases and J 2 bases, leaving 14 bases between the germline ends. The CDR3 totals 13 residues. CDR1 and CDR2 from the germline V gene are WNHNN and SYGVQD (reference sequence).

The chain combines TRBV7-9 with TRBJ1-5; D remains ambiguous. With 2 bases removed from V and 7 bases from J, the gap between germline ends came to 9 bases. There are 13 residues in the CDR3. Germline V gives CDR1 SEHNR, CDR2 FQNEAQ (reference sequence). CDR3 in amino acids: CASSLTKAQPQHF. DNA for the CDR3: TGTGCCAGCAGCTTAACCAAAGCACAGCCCCAGCATTTT. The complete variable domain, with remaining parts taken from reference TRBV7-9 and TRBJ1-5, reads DTGVSQNPRHKITKRGQNVTFRCDPISEHNRLYWYRQTLGQGPEFLTYFQNEAQLEKSRLLSDRFSAERPKGSFSTLEIQRTEQGDSAMYLCASSLTKAQPQHFGDGTRLSIL.

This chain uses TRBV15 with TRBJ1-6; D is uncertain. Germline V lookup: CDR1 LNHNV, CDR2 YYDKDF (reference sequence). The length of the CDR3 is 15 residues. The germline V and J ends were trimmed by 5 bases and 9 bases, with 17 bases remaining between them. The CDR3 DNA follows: TGTGCCACCAGCCCGACTGAGGGATCTACTTCACCCCTCCACTTT. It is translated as CATSPTEGSTSPLHF.

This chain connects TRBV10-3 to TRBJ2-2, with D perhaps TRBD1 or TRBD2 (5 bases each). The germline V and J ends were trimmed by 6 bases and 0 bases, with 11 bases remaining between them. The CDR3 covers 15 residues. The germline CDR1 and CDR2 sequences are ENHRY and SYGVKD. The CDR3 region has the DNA TGTGCCATCAGGGGACCGACGGCGAACACCGGGGAGCTGTTTTTT. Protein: CAIRGPTANTGELFF.

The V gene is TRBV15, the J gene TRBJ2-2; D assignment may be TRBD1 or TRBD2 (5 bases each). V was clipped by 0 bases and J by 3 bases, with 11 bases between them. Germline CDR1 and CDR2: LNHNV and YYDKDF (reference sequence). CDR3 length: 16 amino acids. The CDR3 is CATSRDRRTHTGELFF. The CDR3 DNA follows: TGTGCCACCAGCAGAGATCGGAGGACACACACCGGGGAGCTGTTTTTT.

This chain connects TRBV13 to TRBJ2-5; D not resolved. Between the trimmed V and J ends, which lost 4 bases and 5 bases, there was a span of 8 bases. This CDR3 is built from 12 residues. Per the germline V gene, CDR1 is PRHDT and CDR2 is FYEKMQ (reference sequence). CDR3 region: CASSSWRETQYF. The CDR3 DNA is TGTGCCAGCAGCTCTTGGCGTGAGACCCAGTACTTC.

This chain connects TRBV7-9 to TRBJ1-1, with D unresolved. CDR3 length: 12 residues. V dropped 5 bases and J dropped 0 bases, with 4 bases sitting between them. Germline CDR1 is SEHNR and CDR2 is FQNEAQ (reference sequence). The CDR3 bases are TGTGCCAGCAGCCCACTGAACACTGAAGCTTTCTTT. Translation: CASSPLNTEAFF.

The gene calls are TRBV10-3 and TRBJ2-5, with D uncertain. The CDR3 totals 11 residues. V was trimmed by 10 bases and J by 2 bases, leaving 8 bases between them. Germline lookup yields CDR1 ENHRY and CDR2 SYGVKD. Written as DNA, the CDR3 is TGTGCCAGCACGCATCAAGAGACCCAGTACTTC. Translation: CASTHQETQYF.

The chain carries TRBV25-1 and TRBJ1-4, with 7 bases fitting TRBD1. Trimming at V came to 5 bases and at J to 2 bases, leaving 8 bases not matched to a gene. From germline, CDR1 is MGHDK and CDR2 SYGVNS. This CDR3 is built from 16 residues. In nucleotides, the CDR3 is TGTGCCAGCAGTAAGGGGGCGGGGCATACTAATGAAAAACTGTTTTTT. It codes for CASSKGAGHTNEKLFF.

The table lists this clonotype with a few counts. In DNA form, the CDR3 reads TGTGCTAACTATGGCTACACCTTC. Translation gives CANYGYTF. The gene calls are TRBV14 and TRBJ1-2, with D uncertain. The CDR3 extends over 8 amino acids. CDR1 is SGHDN and CDR2 is FVKESK in the germline V gene.

The DNA of the CDR3 is TGTGCCAGCAGCGCCGTGGGTAGGGGAGATACGCAGTATTTT. Translated: CASSAVGRGDTQYF. This chain uses TRBV25-1 with TRBJ2-3; D perhaps matches TRBD1 (5 bases). Trimming removed 6 bases from V and 5 bases from J, with 15 bases in between. Germline V CDR1 and CDR2: MGHDK, SYGVNS. CDR3 length equals 14 residues.

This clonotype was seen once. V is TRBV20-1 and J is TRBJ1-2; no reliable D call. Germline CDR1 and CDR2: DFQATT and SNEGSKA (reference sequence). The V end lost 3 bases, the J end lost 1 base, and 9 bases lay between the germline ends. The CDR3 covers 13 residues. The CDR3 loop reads CSASYSVNYGYTF. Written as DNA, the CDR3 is TGCAGTGCTAGTTACAGCGTTAACTATGGCTACACCTTC.

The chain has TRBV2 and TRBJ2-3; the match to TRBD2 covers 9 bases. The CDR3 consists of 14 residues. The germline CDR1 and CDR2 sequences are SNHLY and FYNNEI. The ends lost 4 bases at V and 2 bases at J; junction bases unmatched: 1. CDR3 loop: CASSGTSDTDTQYF. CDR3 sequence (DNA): TGTGCCAGCAGTGGGACTAGCGACACAGATACGCAGTATTTT.

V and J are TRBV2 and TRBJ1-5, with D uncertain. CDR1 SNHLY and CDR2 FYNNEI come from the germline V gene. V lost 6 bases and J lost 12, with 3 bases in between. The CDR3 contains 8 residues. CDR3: CASRRQHF. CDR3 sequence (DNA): TGTGCCAGCAGGCGCCAGCATTTT. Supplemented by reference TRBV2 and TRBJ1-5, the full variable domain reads EPEVTQTPSHQVTQMGQEVILRCVPISNHLYFYWYRQILGQKVEFLVSFYNNEISEKSEIFDDQFSVERPDGSNFTLKIRSTKLEDSAMYFCASRRQHFGDGTRLSIL.

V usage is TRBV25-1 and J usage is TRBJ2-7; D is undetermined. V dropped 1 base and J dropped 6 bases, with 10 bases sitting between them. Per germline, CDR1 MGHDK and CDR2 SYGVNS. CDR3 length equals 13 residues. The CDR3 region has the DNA TGTGCCAGCAGTGAATTCATGCGCGGCGAGCAGTACTTC. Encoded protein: CASSEFMRGEQYF.

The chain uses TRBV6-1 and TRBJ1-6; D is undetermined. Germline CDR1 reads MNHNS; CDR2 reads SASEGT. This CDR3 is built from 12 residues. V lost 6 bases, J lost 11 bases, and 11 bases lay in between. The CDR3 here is CASSRFMPPLHF. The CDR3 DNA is TGTGCCAGCAGCCGTTTCATGCCACCCCTCCACTTT.